These T cell receptor beta chains were read from a single sample in a study of T cell repertoires in cytomegalovirus infection. TCRdb processed the reads anew with MiXCR; each CDR3 protein has one entry. Among around 280,000 distinct CDR3 sequences, 8% to 10% were seen once, and the ten largest hold around 2.6%. Sequenced: PBMCs. Receptors were obtained from a human donor in good health (CMV status not recorded). Some clones in this sample may be carry-over from other donors' samples. Both conserved end residues are part of each CDR3. Each record gives: clone size, V gene, D gene, CDR3 length, J gene, CDR3 protein, CDR3 DNA. D genes are given only for firm matches. The size of a clone is reported for some rows only, either as once, few or many, or as a class for expanded clones.

many	TRBV7-2	-	16	TRBJ1-1	CASSPRRGAGNTEAFF	TGTGCCAGCAGCCCCCGGCGGGGGGCGGGAAACACTGAAGCTTTCTTT
-	TRBV19	-	14	TRBJ1-1	CASSPGGKVIEAFF	TGTGCCAGTAGCCCTGGGGGCAAGGTGATTGAAGCTTTCTTT
many	TRBV5-5	-	12	TRBJ2-1	CASILPKVEQFF	TGTGCCAGCATCCTACCGAAGGTTGAGCAGTTCTTC
few	TRBV19	-	12	TRBJ1-1	CASGHTNTEAFF	TGTGCCAGTGGACACACGAACACTGAAGCTTTCTTT
many	TRBV10-3	-	12	TRBJ2-5	CAISEDSRTQYF	TGTGCCATCTCGGAGGATTCGCGTACCCAGTACTTC
many	TRBV12-3/TRBV12-4	-	15	TRBJ2-1	CASSGAGKFFNEQFF	TGTGCCAGCAGTGGGGCCGGGAAATTTTTCAATGAGCAGTTCTTC
few	TRBV19	-	12	TRBJ1-5	CASSRYPAPQHF	TGTGCCAGCAGTCGCTATCCTGCGCCCCAGCATTTT
few	TRBV6-2/TRBV6-3	-	16	TRBJ1-1	CASSYARGAGDTEAFF	TGTGCCAGCAGTTACGCCAGGGGCGCCGGGGACACTGAAGCTTTCTTT
-	TRBV20-1	-	11	TRBJ2-5	CSARGKETQYF	TGCAGTGCTAGAGGGAAAGAGACCCAGTACTTC
-	TRBV5-4	-	19	TRBJ1-1	CASSSADFGNRGGGTEAFF	TGTGCCAGCAGCTCGGCCGATTTTGGGAATAGGGGAGGAGGCACTGAAGCTTTCTTT
few	TRBV2	-	14	TRBJ1-1	CASQRPGMNTEAFF	TGTGCCTCCCAGAGGCCGGGCATGAACACTGAAGCTTTCTTT
many	TRBV5-1	-	16	TRBJ2-6	CASSLASGPGANVLTF	TGCGCCAGCAGCTTGGCCTCAGGGCCCGGGGCCAACGTCCTGACTTTC
many	TRBV7-9	TRBD1	14	TRBJ1-1	CASSSGGIGTEAFF	TGTGCCAGCAGCTCAGGGGGCATCGGCACTGAAGCTTTCTTT
many	TRBV10-3	-	12	TRBJ2-2	CALQGKTGELFF	TGTGCCTTACAAGGGAAGACCGGGGAGCTGTTTTTT
many	TRBV4-2	-	14	TRBJ2-2	CASSYETTSGELFF	TGTGCCAGCAGCTATGAGACGACCTCCGGGGAGCTGTTTTTT
many	TRBV7-2	-	12	TRBJ2-1	CASSAWGNEQFF	TGTGCCAGCAGCGCCTGGGGGAATGAGCAGTTCTTC
many	TRBV27	TRBD1	16	TRBJ1-2	CASSPSPGQTNYGYTF	TGTGCCAGCAGTCCCAGTCCGGGACAGACTAACTATGGCTACACCTTC
many	TRBV5-5	TRBD2	15	TRBJ2-3	CASSLDLAGGNTQYF	TGTGCCAGCAGCTTGGATCTAGCGGGGGGGAATACGCAGTATTTT
few	TRBV27	-	15	TRBJ2-5	CASSLGWVSQETQYF	TGTGCCAGCAGTTTAGGATGGGTCAGTCAAGAGACCCAGTACTTC
many	TRBV15	TRBD1	15	TRBJ1-4	CATSRDIQGHEKLFF	TGTGCCACCAGCAGAGATATACAGGGGCATGAAAAACTGTTTTTT
many	TRBV28	-	12	TRBJ1-2	CASSTGSLARTF	TGTGCCAGCAGTACAGGGTCCCTCGCACGCACCTTC
few	TRBV27	-	11	TRBJ1-3	CASRAGQTIYF	TGTGCCAGCAGGGCAGGGCAAACCATATATTTT
many	TRBV10-3	TRBD1	14	TRBJ2-1	CAITRDRTLNEQFF	TGTGCCATCACCCGGGACAGAACCCTAAATGAGCAGTTCTTC
many	TRBV7-2	TRBD1	16	TRBJ2-1	CASSHSGTGGYNEQFF	TGTGCCAGCTCACATTCCGGGACAGGGGGCTACAATGAGCAGTTCTTC
-	TRBV6-5	-	15	TRBJ2-7	CASSYSKQLSYEQYF	TGTGCCAGCAGTTACTCGAAACAGCTCTCCTACGAGCAGTACTTC
many	TRBV4-3	-	13	TRBJ2-5	CASSQAQRETQYF	TGCGCCAGCAGCCAAGCTCAGAGGGAGACCCAGTACTTC
many	TRBV10-2	-	13	TRBJ1-2	CASVGGDDYGYTF	TGCGCCAGCGTGGGCGGGGATGACTATGGCTACACCTTC
many	TRBV7-2	TRBD2	16	TRBJ2-3	CASSLELAGATDTQYF	TGTGCCAGCAGCTTAGAACTAGCGGGGGCTACAGATACGCAGTATTTT
many	TRBV7-2	TRBD1	12	TRBJ2-3	CASSLEAGGEYF	TGTGCCAGCAGCTTAGAGGCAGGGGGAGAGTATTTT
many	TRBV4-1	TRBD2	15	TRBJ2-3	CASSQVGLATDTQYF	TGCGCCAGCAGCCAAGTAGGACTAGCAACCGATACGCAGTATTTT
-	TRBV20-1	TRBD2	15	TRBJ2-1	CSARDPSGVYNEQFF	TGCAGTGCCAGAGACCCTAGCGGGGTTTACAATGAGCAGTTCTTC
few	TRBV4-3	-	17	TRBJ1-6	CASSQEYRSSYNSPLHF	TGCGCCAGCAGCCAAGAATACCGGAGCTCCTATAATTCACCCCTCCACTTT
-	TRBV5-1	-	17	TRBJ2-3	CASSLTQDARNSDTQYF	TGCGCCAGCAGCTTGACCCAGGACGCTAGAAATTCAGATACGCAGTATTTT
many	TRBV7-9	-	15	TRBJ1-4	CASSLDGTTNEKLFF	TGTGCCAGCAGCTTGGACGGGACAACTAATGAAAAACTGTTTTTT
-	TRBV29-1	-	11	TRBJ1-2	CSVDHPPGYTF	TGCAGCGTTGATCATCCCCCGGGCTACACCTTC
many	TRBV7-3	-	17	TRBJ2-5	CASSLLGGGGYQETQYF	TGTGCCAGCAGCTTACTCGGAGGGGGGGGGTACCAAGAGACCCAGTACTTC
-	TRBV20-1	-	16	TRBJ2-1	CSASASWDTQNNEQFF	TGCAGTGCTAGCGCCTCCTGGGACACCCAAAACAATGAGCAGTTCTTC
few	TRBV15	-	15	TRBJ2-3	CATSRVPAAPDTQYF	TGTGCCACCAGCAGAGTTCCGGCCGCCCCAGATACGCAGTATTTT
-	TRBV20-1	TRBD1	19	TRBJ1-5	CSARELAGTGGSSSQPQHF	TGCAGTGCTAGAGAGTTAGCCGGGACAGGGGGTAGTTCAAGCCAGCCCCAGCATTTT
-	TRBV7-3	-	15	TRBJ2-5	CASSRTGAGGETQYF	TGTGCCAGCAGCCGTACAGGGGCCGGAGGGGAGACCCAGTACTTC
few	TRBV29-1	TRBD1	14	TRBJ1-1	CSLRRGRENTEAFF	TGCAGCCTTCGCAGGGGGCGAGAGAACACTGAAGCTTTCTTT
-	TRBV19	-	15	TRBJ1-5	CASSTIGLSNQPQHF	TGTGCCAGTAGTACAATCGGACTTAGCAATCAGCCCCAGCATTTT
few	TRBV19	-	16	TRBJ2-2	CASSILGVATTGELFF	TGTGCCAGTAGTATCTTGGGAGTTGCAACCACCGGGGAGCTGTTTTTT
many	TRBV7-8	TRBD1	14	TRBJ1-5	CASRPGTGSQPQHF	TGTGCCAGCAGACCGGGGACAGGCAGTCAGCCCCAGCATTTT
few	TRBV20-1	-	12	TRBJ1-1	CSARLGVTEAFF	TGCAGTGCGCGACTTGGAGTAACTGAAGCTTTCTTT
many	TRBV7-6	-	18	TRBJ2-1	CASSLIPSGPSRGDEQFF	TGTGCCAGCAGCTTAATCCCGTCGGGACCCTCTCGCGGGGATGAGCAGTTCTTC
many	TRBV7-8	TRBD2	16	TRBJ2-1	CASSLASRGRVNEQFF	TGTGCCAGCAGCTTAGCGTCACGGGGGAGGGTCAATGAGCAGTTCTTC
few	TRBV23-1	-	16	TRBJ2-2	CASSLWDCANTGELFF	TGCGCCAGCAGTCTATGGGATTGCGCGAACACCGGGGAGCTGTTTTTT
many	TRBV7-2	TRBD1	15	TRBJ2-5	CASSLTGTGAETQYF	TGTGCCAGCAGCCTGACCGGGACAGGGGCAGAGACCCAGTACTTC
-	TRBV20-1	-	14	TRBJ2-2	CSARDTGIFPWLFF	TGCAGTGCTAGAGATACAGGGATTTTCCCTTGGCTGTTTTTT
many	TRBV2	-	13	TRBJ2-7	CASHRDSIYEQYF	TGTGCCAGTCACCGAGACTCGATCTACGAGCAGTACTTC
few	TRBV19	-	13	TRBJ2-5	CASSIQAQETQYF	TGTGCCAGTAGTATACAGGCCCAAGAGACCCAGTACTTC
many	TRBV7-6	TRBD1	16	TRBJ2-2	CASSFPQGWEPGELFF	TGTGCCAGCAGCTTCCCACAGGGGTGGGAGCCCGGGGAGCTGTTTTTT
many	TRBV20-1	-	14	TRBJ1-1	CSAQPGTPAGEAFF	TGCAGTGCCCAGCCGGGGACACCGGCCGGTGAAGCTTTCTTT
many	TRBV12-3/TRBV12-4	TRBD2	14	TRBJ2-1	CASSPGPGGNEQFF	TGTGCCAGCAGTCCGGGACCCGGGGGGAATGAGCAGTTCTTC
-	TRBV28	-	13	TRBJ1-5	CASSYFSNQPQHF	TGTGCCAGCAGTTATTTCAGCAATCAGCCCCAGCATTTT
once	TRBV3-1	-	14	TRBJ2-1	CASSPIRGSGEQFF	TGTGCCAGCAGCCCCATAAGGGGGTCGGGTGAGCAGTTCTTC
many	TRBV24-1	-	11	TRBJ2-1	CATSAGREQFF	TGTGCCACCAGTGCAGGGAGGGAGCAGTTCTTC